This section outlines one TCR beta chain sequence together with its context. Its antigen is currently unknown. The sample originates from a study of human T cells and chemical hapten exposure. Study results and caveats: Alopecia in the donors means their immune response may deviate from healthy people's. Expanded TCRs grouped into significantly more large CDR3 similarity clusters than controls produced.

The trim removed 5 bases at V and 2 bases at J, leaving 6 bases unmatched. The CDR3 covers 15 residues. In germline, CDR1 is MNHEY, CDR2 SVGAGI. Time point indicated: patch test 1, 2 weeks after DPC sensitization. The treatment was: therapeutic diphenylcyclopropenone sensitization with weekly scalp DPC. The authors' total RNA extraction used unfractionated whole blood. Via MiXCR, TCRdb re-called the RACE reads, giving one row per CDR3 protein. Of fewer than 400,000 distinct CDR3 sequences listed, around 7% are singletons. Sequencing used whole blood, obtained in connection with sensitization to the hapten diphenylcyclopropenone (DPC). The clonotype comes from a woman aged 18-35 years with alopecia areata. Some clones in this sample may be carry-over from other donors' samples. The chain has TRBV6-5 and TRBJ1-2, with 9 bases that match TRBD1. This CDR3 reads CASSPQGAQNYGYTF. The CDR3 nucleotides read TGTGCCAGCAGTCCACAGGGGGCGCAAAACTATGGCTACACCTTC.